These 7 T cell receptor beta chains originate from one sample sequenced in a study of blood T cell repertoires in COVID-19 (dated by TCRdb to about 2020). The library relied on the immunoSEQ multiplex PCR assay. What TCRdb holds here is the immuneACCESS table cut down to in-frame rearrangements. Part of the clones is not present; checked against another copy, under half of the missing clones reflect an unresolved V gene, and the others are unexplained. The table for this sample lists approximately 61,000 clones; roughly 86% of them were counted only once. Jointly, the top ten make up approximately 15% of the sample. Specimen: peripheral blood. Source of these receptors: a human donor in a cohort sampled during active COVID-19.

This chain connects TRBV19 to TRBJ1-4; D remains ambiguous. Germline V gene data show CDR1 as LNHDA and CDR2 as SQIVND (reference sequence). V lost 7 bases and J 0 bases, leaving 12 bases between the germline ends. The CDR3 runs 15 residues. In DNA, the CDR3 is TGTGCCAGTACTGACAACTTTGCAACTAATGAAAAACTGTTTTTT. The encoded protein is CASTDNFATNEKLFF.

This sequence joins TRBV28 and TRBJ2-7; D not certain. V was shortened by 4 bases and J by 7 bases, with 8 bases between the two germline ends. CDR3 size: 11 residues. Per germline, CDR1 MDHEN and CDR2 SYDVKM. CDR3 amino acids: CASSSAREQYF. The CDR3 DNA sequence: TGTGCCAGCAGTTCCGCCCGGGAGCAGTACTTC.

V gene TRBV28 combines with J gene TRBJ2-6; 7 bases match TRBD1. Looked up from germline, CDR1 is MDHEN and CDR2 is SYDVKM. The CDR3 runs 14 residues. Trimming cost V 10 bases and J 4 bases; bases outside gene matches: 7. CDR3 coding DNA: TGTGCCACTGAAGGGGGCGTGGGGGCCAACGTCCTGACTTTC. It is translated as CATEGGVGANVLTF.

CDR3 nucleotides: TGTGCCAGCAGTGGCCCCCTGGCCTCTGGAAACACCATATATTTT. Its translation is CASSGPLASGNTIYF. The J gene is TRBJ1-3, the V gene TRBV2; D is uncertain. The CDR3 extends over 15 amino acids. The germline V gene encodes CDR1 SNHLY and CDR2 FYNNEI. The V gene lost 4 bases and the J gene lost 0 bases, with 10 bases spanning the gap.

The chain uses TRBV30 and TRBJ2-2, with TRBD2 as a possible D gene (6 bases). V was shortened by 0 bases and J by 4 bases, with 9 bases between the two germline ends. CDR3 size: 14 residues. The germline CDR1 and CDR2 sequences are GTSNPN and SVGIG (reference sequence). The CDR3 DNA follows: TGTGCCTGGAGTGTCATGCGGGGCACCGGGGAGCTGTTTTTT. Amino acids: CAWSVMRGTGELFF.

This clone was observed a single time. V gene TRBV27 combines with J gene TRBJ2-1; 16 bases align to TRBD2. CDR3 length: 19 amino acids. Looked up from germline, CDR1 is MNHEY and CDR2 is SMNVEV (reference sequence). With V trimmed by 0 bases and J by 2 bases, 4 bases remained unmatched. The CDR3 bases are TGTGCCAGCAGTTTATCCCCCGGGACTAGCGGGAGGGCCTACAATGAGCAGTTCTTC. Its translation: CASSLSPGTSGRAYNEQFF.

The chain employs TRBV9 and TRBJ1-6; D not certain. V was clipped by 4 bases and J by 4 bases, with 9 bases between them. The CDR3 length is 14 residues. From germline, CDR1 is SGDLS and CDR2 YYNGEE. The CDR3 here is CASSFGEYNSPLHF. Written as DNA, the CDR3 is TGTGCCAGCAGCTTCGGGGAGTATAATTCACCCCTCCACTTT.